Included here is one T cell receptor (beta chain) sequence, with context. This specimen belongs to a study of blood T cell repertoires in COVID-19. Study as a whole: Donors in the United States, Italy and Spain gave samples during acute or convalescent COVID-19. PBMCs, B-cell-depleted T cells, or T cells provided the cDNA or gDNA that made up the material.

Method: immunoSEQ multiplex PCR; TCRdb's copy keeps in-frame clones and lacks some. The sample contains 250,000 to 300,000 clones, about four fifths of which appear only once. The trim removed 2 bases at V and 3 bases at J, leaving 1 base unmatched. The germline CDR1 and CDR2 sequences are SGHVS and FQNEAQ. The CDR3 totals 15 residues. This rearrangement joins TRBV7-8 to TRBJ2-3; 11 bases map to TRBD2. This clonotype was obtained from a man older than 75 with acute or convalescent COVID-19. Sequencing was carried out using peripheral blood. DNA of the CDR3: TGTGCCAGCAGCTTAAGACTAGCGGGGACAGATACGCAGTATTTT. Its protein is CASSLRLAGTDTQYF.